This record looks at one T cell receptor beta chain sequence and its context. A total of 1 to 8 samples per patient were collected pretreatment and on-treatment. The data belong to a study of PD-L1 blockade in urothelial cancer. Study details: Blood gave a median around 140,000 T cells.

Germline-derived CDR1 and CDR2 are SGHTA and FQGNSA. The CDR3 is made up of 14 amino acids. Trimming stripped 5 bases from V and 9 bases from J, with 17 bases between. Every PCR was spiked with synthetic TCR analog templates. Sequenced by immunoSEQ multiplex PCR; TCRdb stores in-frame clones only, minus some. The sample lists 50,000 to 55,000 clones; about 72% were seen once. The sample in question was PBMCs, obtained around atezolizumab (anti-PD-L1) treatment. J is TRBJ2-1 and V is TRBV7-2; no clear D gene. The sequence came from an older man with urothelial cancer. This CDR3 is CASSTVEQIIEQFF. The CDR3 DNA reads TGTGCCAGCAGCACCGTTGAACAGATAATTGAGCAGTTCTTC.